These T cell receptor beta chains were read from a single sample in a study of blood T cell repertoires in COVID-19. Sequenced by immunoSEQ multiplex PCR; TCRdb stores in-frame clones only, minus some. The table records 150,000 or so clones, 70% to 90% of them present only once. Sequences were obtained from peripheral blood. The receptors derive from a woman in her seventies with acute or convalescent COVID-19. Both conserved end residues are part of each CDR3. D genes are given only for firm matches. Size is omitted from some rows. Given values are once, few, many or a class for expanded clones.

clone_size	v_call	j_call	d_call	cdr3_aa	cdr3_nt
NA	TRBV3-1/TRBV3-2	TRBJ1-5	NA	CASSQQTTGGQPQHF	TGTGCCAGCAGCCAACAAACTACTGGAGGCCAGCCCCAGCATTTT
NA	TRBV28	TRBJ1-5	NA	CASSLGLGLNQPQHF	TGTGCCAGCAGTTTAGGTTTGGGCCTTAATCAGCCCCAGCATTTT
NA	TRBV5-1	TRBJ1-2	NA	CASSDTGPGYTF	TGCGCCAGCAGCGACACAGGGCCCGGCTACACCTTC
NA	TRBV24-1	TRBJ2-1	NA	CATSDLQASNGQFF	TGTGCCACCAGTGATTTGCAGGCTAGCAATGGGCAGTTCTTC
NA	TRBV5-1	TRBJ1-1	NA	CASSLQVQNTEAFF	TGCGCCAGCAGCTTACAGGTACAGAACACTGAAGCTTTCTTT
NA	TRBV30	TRBJ1-4	TRBD1	CAWSPQDRDEKLFF	TGTGCCTGGAGTCCTCAGGACAGGGATGAAAAACTGTTTTTT
NA	TRBV18	TRBJ1-2	TRBD1	CASSPQGQGFGYTF	TGTGCCAGCTCACCACAAGGACAGGGGTTTGGCTACACCTTC
NA	TRBV3-1/TRBV3-2	TRBJ2-6	TRBD1	CASSQLTGTGANVLTF	TGTGCCAGCAGCCAGCTGACAGGGACTGGGGCCAACGTCCTGACTTTC
NA	TRBV6-5	TRBJ1-4	TRBD1	CASRRDRVDEKLFF	TGTGCCAGCAGGCGGGACAGGGTCGATGAAAAACTGTTTTTT
NA	TRBV25-1	TRBJ2-3	NA	CASSESRAGLTDTQYF	TGTGCCAGCAGTGAATCGAGGGCAGGCCTCACAGATACGCAGTATTTT
NA	TRBV6-2/TRBV6-3	TRBJ2-5	NA	CASSHGKRQDPQETQYF	TGTGCCAGCAGCCACGGGAAAAGACAGGACCCTCAAGAGACCCAGTACTTC
NA	TRBV7-9	TRBJ1-1	NA	CASSLIPEAAFF	TGTGCCAGCAGCCTCATTCCGGAGGCAGCTTTCTTT
once	TRBV5-6	TRBJ2-3	TRBD2	CASSFRRLALTDTQYF	TGTGCCAGCAGCTTCCGACGACTAGCCCTGACAGATACGCAGTATTTT
NA	TRBV28	TRBJ1-1	NA	CASSPPGGVREAFF	TGTGCCAGCAGCCCCCCGGGCGGGGTTAGGGAAGCTTTCTTT
NA	TRBV19	TRBJ1-1	TRBD1	CASSSEGTGAVAFF	TGTGCCAGTAGTTCTGAAGGGACAGGGGCTGTAGCTTTCTTT
once	TRBV6-1	TRBJ2-5	TRBD2	CASSELLAGGPKQETQYF	TGTGCCAGCAGTGAGTTGTTAGCGGGGGGGCCAAAACAAGAGACCCAGTACTTC
NA	TRBV7-2	TRBJ2-3	TRBD1	CASSFGTGKGRDTQYF	TGTGCCAGCAGCTTTGGGACAGGGAAGGGGAGAGATACGCAGTATTTT
once	TRBV29-1	TRBJ2-7	TRBD2	CSVDSGGVGLAVYEQYF	TGCAGCGTTGACTCCGGGGGGGTGGGACTAGCGGTGTACGAGCAGTACTTC
NA	TRBV7-8	TRBJ2-7	TRBD1	CASSLNPGTGGSEQYF	TGTGCCAGCAGCCTAAATCCCGGGACAGGGGGTTCCGAGCAGTACTTC
once	TRBV6-7	TRBJ2-7	TRBD1	CASSVAGQATEQYF	TGTGCCAGCAGTGTCGCGGGACAGGCGACCGAGCAGTACTTC
NA	TRBV6-6	TRBJ1-2	NA	CAGGAGELYGYTF	TGTGCCGGGGGGGCAGGAGAACTCTATGGCTACACCTTC
NA	TRBV6-6	TRBJ1-5	TRBD1	CASSPLRTGGLTSSNQPQHF	TGTGCCAGCAGTCCCCTTAGGACAGGGGGCCTTACCTCTAGCAATCAGCCCCAGCATTTT
few	TRBV6-5	TRBJ2-2	TRBD1	CATWGDRDFGELFF	TGTGCCACCTGGGGGGACAGGGATTTCGGGGAGCTGTTTTTT
NA	TRBV6-6	TRBJ1-1	TRBD1	CASRSYPGQGATEAFF	TGTGCCAGCAGATCCTATCCCGGACAGGGGGCCACTGAAGCTTTCTTT
once	TRBV4-2	TRBJ1-5	NA	CASSQHGTVEQPQHF	TGTGCCAGCAGCCAACATGGAACAGTAGAACAACCCCAGCATTTT
once	TRBV9	TRBJ1-3	NA	CASSAGLGNTIYF	TGTGCCAGCAGCGCTGGCTTGGGAAACACCATATATTTT
NA	TRBV12-3/TRBV12-4	TRBJ1-2	NA	CAEGRGDGYGYTF	TGTGCCGAAGGGCGGGGCGATGGCTATGGCTACACCTTC
NA	TRBV7-3	TRBJ2-5	NA	CASSLKGGLTAVETQYF	TGTGCCAGCAGCTTAAAGGGGGGGCTGACGGCGGTGGAGACCCAGTACTTC
NA	TRBV7-2	TRBJ2-2	TRBD2	CASSLGAGGPLTGELFF	TGTGCCAGCAGCTTAGGAGCGGGGGGGCCCTTGACCGGGGAGCTGTTTTTT
NA	TRBV7-9	TRBJ2-5	NA	CASSLEAAVQETQYF	TGTGCCAGCAGCTTAGAGGCGGCAGTCCAAGAGACCCAGTACTTC
NA	TRBV15	TRBJ2-3	TRBD2	CATSPTTSGVLMDTQYF	TGTGCCACCAGCCCCACGACTAGCGGTGTCCTCATGGATACGCAGTATTTT
once	TRBV2	TRBJ2-2	TRBD2	CASKGLVETGELFF	TGTGCCAGCAAGGGACTAGTCGAGACCGGGGAGCTGTTTTTT
NA	TRBV18	TRBJ1-4	NA	CASSPGSPATNEKLFF	TGTGCCAGCTCACCGGGGAGCCCCGCAACTAATGAAAAACTGTTTTTT
NA	TRBV6-2/TRBV6-3	TRBJ1-3	TRBD1	CASSDPGQGTGNTIYF	TGTGCCAGCAGCGACCCGGGACAGGGGACCGGAAACACCATATATTTT
NA	TRBV24-1	TRBJ1-5	TRBD1	CATSDFRTGPQHF	TGTGCCACCAGTGATTTCCGGACAGGGCCCCAGCATTTT
NA	TRBV6-5	TRBJ1-2	NA	CASTAGGSYGYTF	TGTGCCAGCACCGCCGGGGGTTCATATGGCTACACCTTC
NA	TRBV6-6	TRBJ2-5	TRBD1	CASSDGQGRQETQYF	TGTGCCAGCAGTGACGGACAGGGCCGCCAAGAGACCCAGTACTTC
NA	TRBV19	TRBJ1-5	TRBD1	CASSIGPTPGQGAVRQPQHF	TGTGCCAGTAGTATAGGCCCCACACCGGGACAGGGGGCAGTGCGACAGCCCCAGCATTTT
NA	TRBV18	TRBJ2-2	NA	CASSPGEGPNTGELFF	TGTGCCAGCTCACCAGGAGAGGGCCCGAACACCGGGGAGCTGTTTTTT
NA	TRBV5-5	TRBJ1-5	NA	CASSFLGGDSNQPQHF	TGTGCCAGCAGCTTTTTGGGAGGGGATAGCAATCAGCCCCAGCATTTT
NA	TRBV6-2/TRBV6-3	TRBJ2-3	TRBD2	CASSYPRIGSGGGTRRGTQYF	TGTGCCAGCAGTTACCCCCGGATTGGTAGCGGGGGGGGAACCCGTCGCGGTACGCAGTATTTT
NA	TRBV4-2	TRBJ1-6	TRBD1	CASSQDYWGQGGSPLHF	TGTGCCAGCAGCCAAGATTATTGGGGACAGGGGGGTTCACCCCTCCACTTT
NA	TRBV28	TRBJ2-1	NA	CASSGFSYNEQFF	TGTGCCAGCAGCGGTTTTTCCTACAATGAGCAGTTCTTC
NA	TRBV3-1/TRBV3-2	TRBJ2-1	TRBD2	CASSPLAGGSQQFF	TGTGCCAGCAGCCCTTTAGCGGGGGGCAGTCAGCAGTTCTTC
NA	TRBV27	TRBJ1-2	NA	CASSLSGYGYTF	TGTGCCAGCAGTTTATCCGGCTATGGCTACACCTTC
NA	TRBV5-1	TRBJ1-2	TRBD1	CASSLSGTGTSYGYTF	TGCGCCAGCAGTTTATCGGGGACAGGGACTTCTTATGGCTACACCTTC
NA	TRBV6-2/TRBV6-3	TRBJ1-1	NA	CASSYSRGEAFF	TGTGCCAGCAGTTACAGCAGGGGTGAAGCTTTCTTT
NA	TRBV27	TRBJ2-1	NA	CASSLGGGNEQFF	TGTGCCAGCAGTTTGGGAGGGGGCAATGAGCAGTTCTTC
NA	TRBV14	TRBJ1-2	NA	CASSQGTRKGGYTF	TGTGCCAGCAGCCAAGGGACCAGGAAGGGGGGCTACACCTTC
NA	TRBV5-1	TRBJ1-6	TRBD1	CASSWGTGGSPLHF	TGCGCCAGCAGCTGGGGGACAGGGGGCTCACCCCTCCACTTT
few	TRBV19	TRBJ2-5	TRBD1	CASRRTGGFRETQYF	TGTGCCAGTAGGCGGACAGGGGGCTTCCGGGAGACCCAGTACTTC
NA	TRBV11-3	TRBJ2-7	TRBD1	CASSLGQGRLDEQYF	TGTGCCAGCAGCTTAGGACAGGGAAGACTGGACGAGCAGTACTTC
NA	TRBV7-9	TRBJ2-3	NA	CASTSGYTDTQYF	TGTGCCAGCACCTCGGGGTACACAGATACGCAGTATTTT
NA	TRBV2	TRBJ1-6	TRBD1	CASSIRQGFSPLHF	TGTGCCAGCAGTATACGACAGGGGTTTTCACCCCTCCACTTT
NA	TRBV27	TRBJ1-2	TRBD1	CATNWGTGGNYGYTF	TGTGCCACCAACTGGGGGACAGGGGGTAACTATGGCTACACCTTC